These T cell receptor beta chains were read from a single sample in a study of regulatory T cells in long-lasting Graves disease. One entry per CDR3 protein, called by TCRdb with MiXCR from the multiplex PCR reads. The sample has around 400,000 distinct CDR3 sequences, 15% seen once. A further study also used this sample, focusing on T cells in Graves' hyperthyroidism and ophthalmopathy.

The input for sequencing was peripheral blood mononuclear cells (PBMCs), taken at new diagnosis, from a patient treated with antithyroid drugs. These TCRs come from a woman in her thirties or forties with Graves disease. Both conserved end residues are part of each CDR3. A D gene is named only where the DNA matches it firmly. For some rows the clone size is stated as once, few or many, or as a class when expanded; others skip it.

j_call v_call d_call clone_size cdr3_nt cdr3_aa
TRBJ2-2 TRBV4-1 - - TGCGCCAGCAGCCAAGGGACGGATAAGAACACCGGGGAGCTGTTTTTT CASSQGTDKNTGELFF
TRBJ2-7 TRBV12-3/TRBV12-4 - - TGTGCCAGCAGTTTAGTCAATAGAGGCGAGCAGTACTTC CASSLVNRGEQYF
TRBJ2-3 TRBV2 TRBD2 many TGTGCCAGCAGACCCACGGGAGGGCCGGCAGATACGCAGTATTTT CASRPTGGPADTQYF
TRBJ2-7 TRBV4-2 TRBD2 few TGTGCCAGCAGCCAAGTCAGACTAGCGACCTACGAGCAGTACTTC CASSQVRLATYEQYF
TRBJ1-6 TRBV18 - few TGTACCAGCTCACGCGCCGGGACAAGCACACCCCTCCACTTT CTSSRAGTSTPLHF
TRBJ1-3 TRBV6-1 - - TGTGCCAGCAGTGAATCCAGGGTCGACACCATATATTTT CASSESRVDTIYF
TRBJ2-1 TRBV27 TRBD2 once TGTGCCAGCAGTTTACGGTCGACTAGCAGGAACAATGAGCAGTTCTTC CASSLRSTSRNNEQFF
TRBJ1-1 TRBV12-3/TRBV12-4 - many TGTGCCAGCAGAGCTTCTCTTGGGTCGACAGAGAACACTGAAGCTTTCTTT CASRASLGSTENTEAFF
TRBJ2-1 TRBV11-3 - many TGTGCCAGCAGGGGGAGCAGCAATGAGCAGTTCTTC CASRGSSNEQFF
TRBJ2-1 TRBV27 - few TGTGCCAGCAGTTTATCGATTTCCCGGGGGCACTACAATGAGCAGTTCTTC CASSLSISRGHYNEQFF
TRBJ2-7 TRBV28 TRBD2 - TGTGCCAGTAGAGTCGCGGGAGACACCTACGAGCAGTACTTC CASRVAGDTYEQYF
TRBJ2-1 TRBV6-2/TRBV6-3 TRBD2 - TGTGCCAGCAGTGCACGAGCGGGAGATGAGCAGTTCTTC CASSARAGDEQFF
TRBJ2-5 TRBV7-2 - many TGTGCCAGCAGCCTAATGGGGGGCCGAGAGACCCAGTACTTC CASSLMGGRETQYF
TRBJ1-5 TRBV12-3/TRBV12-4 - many TGTGCCAGCAGAAAGGGAGGTCAGCCCCAGCATTTT CASRKGGQPQHF
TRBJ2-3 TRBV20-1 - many TGCAGTGCCCCCGGTGCGGGGCTCGAGAGCACAGATACGCAGTATTTT CSAPGAGLESTDTQYF
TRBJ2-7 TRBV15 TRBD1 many TGTGCCACCGCCGGGACAGGGTTCGACGAGCAGTACTTC CATAGTGFDEQYF